This T cell receptor beta chain derives from a study of PD-L1 blockade in urothelial cancer (dated by TCRdb to between 2016 and 2019). Background on the whole study: All patients started therapy around 2014 and received atezolizumab 1,200 mg intravenously every 3 weeks. Progression-free survival longer than 6 months counted as durable clinical benefit, and TCR features were additionally tested against both progression-free and overall survival. Blood samples gave a median of 141,255 T cells and 80,000 to 95,000 unique TCRs, with a median clonality of 0.080. TCR sequencing covered pretreatment tumor samples and matched, serially collected peripheral blood taken before and after atezolizumab treatment. In the same patients, whole exome sequencing and RNA sequencing of pretreatment tumors were performed in addition to TCR sequencing. Blood samples were analyzed at two time points: 3 weeks after treatment start (second dose) and 6 weeks after treatment start. Durable clinical benefit was achieved by nine patients and was not achieved by 20 patients. Somatic, immune and clinical correlates of response to PD-L1 blockade with atezolizumab in urothelial cancer were the focus of an exploratory multi-omic analysis. Patients had an ECOG performance status of 0 or 1 and had received between 0 and 3 prior chemotherapy regimens. Pretreatment blood TCR-seq was available for around 29 patients, at least one posttreatment blood collection was obtained for around 25 patients, and tumor TCR-seq was available for around 25 patients. About 90% of the roughly 30 patients were males with bladder-origin urothelial cancer, and about 65% of the roughly 30 reported a prior smoking history. The study at large found these results: At 3 weeks after the start of treatment, tumor-associated TCR clones in peripheral blood had expanded more in patients with durable benefit (n ≈ 22, p = 0.022). Improved progression-free and overall survival was found to be associated with pretreatment peripheral blood TCR clonality below the median. Because the sample size was small (n ≈ 29) and many exploratory analyses were performed, the results are intended to be hypothesis-generating.

Notes on this clone: This clone's antigen is unknown. Base quality data are lacking; no much larger clone is found one base away.

Synthetic TCR analog templates were spiked into each PCR so that absolute template abundance could be estimated from read counts. Using the immunoSEQ assay, TCRbeta CDR3 regions were amplified from genomic DNA with bias-controlled V and J gene primers. Sequencing of rearranged TCRbeta segments was done at approximately 20X coverage. The authors processed their data as follows. Sequencing errors were corrected by clustering, and CDR3s were annotated against IMGT so that V, D and J genes could be assigned. Downstream analyses used only productive TCRbeta rearrangements, leaving out any out-of-frame or stop-codon sequences. Clonality was calculated as one minus the Shannon entropy normalized by the log of the number of unique productive sequences. Fisher's exact test with Benjamini-Hochberg correction, at a threshold of adjusted p below 0.01, was used to find clones that differed between time points or between blood and tumor. In its TCRdb copy, this immuneACCESS table keeps in-frame sequences only and misses some clones. Where compared with another copy, unresolved V genes explain less than half of these, and the others have no known cause. That table furnishes V, J and clone size, whereas the DNA furnished D and trimming. This sample lists tens of thousands of clones; 84% were detected once. The ten largest clones take up 9.2% of the sample.

The cysteine opens and the phenylalanine closes a CDR3 of 15 amino acids. Left in the record is the CDR3 DNA by itself, 45 bases read in frame from the first base. V and J lose 5 bases and 0 bases, and a span of 11 bases separates them. The CDR1 and CDR2 encoded by the germline V gene are MDHEN and SYDVKM. According to the study, the label for this sample's time point signals: pretreatment peripheral blood. The cohort included 29 patients with locally advanced or metastatic urothelial carcinoma who were treated at Memorial Sloan Kettering on a trial protocol. Peripheral blood mononuclear cells were collected pretreatment and during treatment, with between 1 and 8 total time points obtained per patient. The Qiagen DNeasy Blood extraction kit was used to purify genomic DNA from total PBMCs and tumor samples. PBMCs were collected pretreatment and during treatment, and were isolated and stored as previously described.

The sequence derives from a woman in her sixties or seventies with urothelial cancer. The input for sequencing was PBMCs, taken around atezolizumab (anti-PD-L1) treatment. This chain is built from TRBV28 and TRBJ1-3, with no D gene named confidently. The CDR3 protein sequence reads: CASSAPGTSGNTIYF. The DNA sequence follows: TGTGCCAGCAGTGCACCAGGCACCTCTGGAAACACCATATATTTT.